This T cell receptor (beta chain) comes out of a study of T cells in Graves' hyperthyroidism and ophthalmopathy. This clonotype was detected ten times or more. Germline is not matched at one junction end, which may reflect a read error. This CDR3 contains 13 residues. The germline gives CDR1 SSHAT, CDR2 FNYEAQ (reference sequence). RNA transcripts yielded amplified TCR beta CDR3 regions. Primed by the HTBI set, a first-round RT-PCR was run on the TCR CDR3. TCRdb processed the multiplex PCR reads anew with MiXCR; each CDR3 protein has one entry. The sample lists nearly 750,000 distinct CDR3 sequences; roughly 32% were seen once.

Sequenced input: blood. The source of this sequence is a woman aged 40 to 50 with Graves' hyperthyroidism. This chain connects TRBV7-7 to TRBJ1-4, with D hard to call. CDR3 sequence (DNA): TGTGCTAGCAGCTTATCGAACAGAGAAAAACTGTTTTTT. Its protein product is CASSLSNREKLFF.